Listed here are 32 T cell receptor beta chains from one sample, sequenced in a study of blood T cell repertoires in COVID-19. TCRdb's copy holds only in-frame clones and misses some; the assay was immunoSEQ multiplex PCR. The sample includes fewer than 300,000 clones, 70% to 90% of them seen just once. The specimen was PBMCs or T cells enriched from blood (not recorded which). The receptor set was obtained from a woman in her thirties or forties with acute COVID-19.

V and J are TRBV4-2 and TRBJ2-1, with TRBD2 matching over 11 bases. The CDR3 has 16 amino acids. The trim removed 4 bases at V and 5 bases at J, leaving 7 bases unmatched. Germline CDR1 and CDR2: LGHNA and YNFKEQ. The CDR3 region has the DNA TGTGCCAGCAGCCCCTTGGGGACTAGCGGCCACAATGAGCAGTTCTTC. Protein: CASSPLGTSGHNEQFF.

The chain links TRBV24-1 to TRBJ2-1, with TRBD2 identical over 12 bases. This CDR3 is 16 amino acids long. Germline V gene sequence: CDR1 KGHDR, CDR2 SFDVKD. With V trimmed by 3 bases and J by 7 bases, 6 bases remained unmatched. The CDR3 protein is CATSDAGLAGRNEQFF. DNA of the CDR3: TGTGCCACCAGTGATGCCGGACTAGCGGGGCGTAATGAGCAGTTCTTC.

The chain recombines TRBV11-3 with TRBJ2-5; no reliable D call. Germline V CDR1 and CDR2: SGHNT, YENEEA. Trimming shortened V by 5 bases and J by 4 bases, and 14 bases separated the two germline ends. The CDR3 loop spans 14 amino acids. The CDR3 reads CASSGDPAVETQYF. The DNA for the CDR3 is TGTGCCAGCAGCGGAGACCCTGCGGTAGAGACCCAGTACTTC.

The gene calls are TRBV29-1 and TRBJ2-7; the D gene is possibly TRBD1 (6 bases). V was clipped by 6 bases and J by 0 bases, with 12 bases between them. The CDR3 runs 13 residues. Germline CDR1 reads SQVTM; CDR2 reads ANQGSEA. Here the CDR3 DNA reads TGCAGCGTGGGACATACGACCTCCTACGAGCAGTACTTC. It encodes CSVGHTTSYEQYF.

CDR3 coding DNA: TGTGCCTGGAGCGGGTTCGGATATGAACTGTTTTTT. Protein product: CAWSGFGYELFF. V usage is TRBV30 and J usage is TRBJ1-4; no clear D. Trimming cost V 3 bases and J 12 bases, with 14 bases left between them. The CDR3 length is 12 residues. Germline CDR1 and CDR2: GTSNPN and SVGIG (reference sequence).

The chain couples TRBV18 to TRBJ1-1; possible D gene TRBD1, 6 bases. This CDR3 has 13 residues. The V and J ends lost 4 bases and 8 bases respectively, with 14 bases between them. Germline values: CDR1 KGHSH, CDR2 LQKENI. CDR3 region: CASSQHSGTEAFF. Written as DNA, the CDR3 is TGTGCCAGCTCACAACACTCAGGGACAGAAGCTTTCTTT.

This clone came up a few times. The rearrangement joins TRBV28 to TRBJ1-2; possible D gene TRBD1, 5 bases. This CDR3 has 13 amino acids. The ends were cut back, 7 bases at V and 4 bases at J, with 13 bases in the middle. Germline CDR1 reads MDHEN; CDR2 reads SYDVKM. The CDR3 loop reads CASTQGHIYGYTF. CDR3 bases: TGTGCCAGCACCCAAGGACACATCTATGGCTACACCTTC.

CDR3 loop: CASSLLGTGDKGYTF. CDR3 nucleotide sequence: TGTGCCAGCAGTTTACTCGGGACAGGGGACAAAGGCTACACCTTC. This sequence joins TRBV28 and TRBJ1-2; 10 positions agree with TRBD1. Germline V CDR1 and CDR2: MDHEN, SYDVKM. V gave up 2 bases and J gave up 8 bases; unmatched junction bases: 8. The CDR3 sequence is 15 residues long.

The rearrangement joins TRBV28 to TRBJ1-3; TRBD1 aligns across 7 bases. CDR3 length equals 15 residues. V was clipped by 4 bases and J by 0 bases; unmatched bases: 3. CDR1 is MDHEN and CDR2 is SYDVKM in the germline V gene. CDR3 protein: CASSWDSNSGNTIYF. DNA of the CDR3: TGTGCCAGCAGTTGGGACAGTAACTCTGGAAACACCATATATTTT.

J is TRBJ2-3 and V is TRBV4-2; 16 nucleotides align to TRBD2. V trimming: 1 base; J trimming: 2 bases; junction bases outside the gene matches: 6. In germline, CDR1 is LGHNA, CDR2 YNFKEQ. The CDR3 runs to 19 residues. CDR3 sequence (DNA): TGTGCCAGCAGCCAAGCCCCGGGACTAGCGGGAGGGCCCACAGATACGCAGTATTTT. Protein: CASSQAPGLAGGPTDTQYF.

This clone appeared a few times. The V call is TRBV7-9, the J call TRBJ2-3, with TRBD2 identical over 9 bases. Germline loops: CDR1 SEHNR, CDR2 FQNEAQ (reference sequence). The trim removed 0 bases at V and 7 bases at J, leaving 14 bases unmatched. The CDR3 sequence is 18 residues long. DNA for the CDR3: TGTGCCAGCAGCTTAGCCCTAGCGGGGATGCGAAGGACACATACGCAGTATTTT. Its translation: CASSLALAGMRRTHTQYF.

CDR3 bases: TGTGCCAGCAGCCCACGCGGCTCCGCCTACGAGCAGTACTTC. Translated: CASSPRGSAYEQYF. The chain employs TRBV11-2 and TRBJ2-7; D is uncertain. The germline CDR1 and CDR2 sequences are SGHAT and FQNNGV. The V gene lost 5 bases and the J gene lost 2 bases, with 13 bases spanning the gap. CDR3 length: 14 residues.

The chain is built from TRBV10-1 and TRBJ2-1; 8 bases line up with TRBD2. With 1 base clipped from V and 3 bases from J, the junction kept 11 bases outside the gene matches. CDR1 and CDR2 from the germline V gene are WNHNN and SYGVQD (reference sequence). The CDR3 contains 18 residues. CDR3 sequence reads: CASSEFGGSGRDYNEQFF. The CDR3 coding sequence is TGCGCCAGCAGTGAGTTTGGAGGGAGCGGGAGAGACTACAATGAGCAGTTCTTC.

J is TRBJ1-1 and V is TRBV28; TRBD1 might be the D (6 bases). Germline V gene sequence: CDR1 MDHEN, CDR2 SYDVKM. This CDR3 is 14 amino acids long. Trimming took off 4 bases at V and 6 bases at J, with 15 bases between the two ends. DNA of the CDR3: TGTGCCAGCAGTTCCCGGGGGGGGCGACCTGAAGCTTTCTTT. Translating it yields CASSSRGGRPEAFF.

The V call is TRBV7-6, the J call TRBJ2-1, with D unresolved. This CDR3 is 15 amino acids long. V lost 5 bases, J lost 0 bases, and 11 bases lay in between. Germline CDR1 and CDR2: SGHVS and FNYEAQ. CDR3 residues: CASSTTTSSYNEQFF. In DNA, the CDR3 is TGTGCCAGCAGCACAACGACAAGCTCCTACAATGAGCAGTTCTTC.

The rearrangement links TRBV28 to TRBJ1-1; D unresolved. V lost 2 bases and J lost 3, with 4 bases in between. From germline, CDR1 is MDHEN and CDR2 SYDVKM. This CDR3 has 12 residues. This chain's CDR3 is CASSLQDTEAFF. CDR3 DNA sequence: TGTGCCAGCAGTTTACAGGACACTGAAGCTTTCTTT.

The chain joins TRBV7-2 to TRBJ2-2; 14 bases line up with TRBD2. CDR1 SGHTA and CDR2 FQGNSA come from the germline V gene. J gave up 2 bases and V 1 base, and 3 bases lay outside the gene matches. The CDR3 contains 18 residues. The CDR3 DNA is TGTGCCAGCAGCTTAGGGACTAGCGGGAGGCCCAACACCGGGGAGCTGTTTTTT. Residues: CASSLGTSGRPNTGELFF.

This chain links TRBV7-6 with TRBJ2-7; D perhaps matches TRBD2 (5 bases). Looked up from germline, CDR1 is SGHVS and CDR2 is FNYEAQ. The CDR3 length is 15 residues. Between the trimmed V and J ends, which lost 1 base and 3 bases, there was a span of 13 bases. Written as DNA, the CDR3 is TGTGCCAGCAGCTTAGTTTCTGGCGGGTACTACGAGCAGTACTTC. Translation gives CASSLVSGGYYEQYF.

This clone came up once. The CDR3 nucleotides read TGTGCCAGCAGCACAGGGGGCGAAGCAGATACGCAGTATTTT. Translated: CASSTGGEADTQYF. This chain joins TRBV7-3 and TRBJ2-3; 9 bases agree with TRBD1. This CDR3 spans 14 amino acids. V lost 5 bases, J lost 4 bases, and 4 bases stayed unmatched. Per the germline V gene, CDR1 is SGHTA and CDR2 is FQGTGA.

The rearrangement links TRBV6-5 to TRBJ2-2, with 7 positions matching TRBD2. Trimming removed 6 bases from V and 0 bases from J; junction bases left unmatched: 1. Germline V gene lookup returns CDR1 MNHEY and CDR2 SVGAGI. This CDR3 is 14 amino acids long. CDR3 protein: CASSRGANTGELFF. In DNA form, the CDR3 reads TGTGCCAGCAGCCGGGGGGCGAACACCGGGGAGCTGTTTTTT.

The CDR3 region is CASSQDGTAAMWPQHF. For the CDR3, the DNA is TGTGCCAGCAGCCAAGATGGGACAGCAGCTATGTGGCCCCAGCATTTT. This chain connects TRBV3-1 (or the pseudogene TRBV3-2) to TRBJ1-5; the match to TRBD1 covers 7 bases. This CDR3 spans 16 amino acids. V lost 0 bases and J lost 9; bases outside the gene matches: 11. Germline V lookup: CDR1 LGHDT, CDR2 YNNKEL (reference sequence).

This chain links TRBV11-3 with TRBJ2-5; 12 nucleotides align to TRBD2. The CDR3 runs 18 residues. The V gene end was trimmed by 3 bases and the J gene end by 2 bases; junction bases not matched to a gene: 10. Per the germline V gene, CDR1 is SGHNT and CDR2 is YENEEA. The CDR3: CASSLGLLAGGRQETQYF. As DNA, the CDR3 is TGTGCCAGCAGCTTGGGGCTGCTAGCGGGGGGGAGACAAGAGACCCAGTACTTC.

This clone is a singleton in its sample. The CDR3 coding sequence is TGTGCCAGCAGTGAACAGGGTGCAACTAATGAAAAACTGTTTTTT. This encodes CASSEQGATNEKLFF. V gene TRBV2 combines with J gene TRBJ1-4; D possibly corresponds to TRBD1 (5 bases). V shed 2 bases and J shed 0 bases, with 7 bases lying between them. Per germline, CDR1 SNHLY and CDR2 FYNNEI. The CDR3 covers 15 residues.

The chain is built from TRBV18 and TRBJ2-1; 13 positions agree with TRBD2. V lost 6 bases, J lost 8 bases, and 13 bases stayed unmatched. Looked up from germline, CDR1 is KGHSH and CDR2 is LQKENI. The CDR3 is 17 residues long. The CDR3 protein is CASSTRTSGRALDEQFF. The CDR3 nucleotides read TGTGCCAGCTCGACCCGAACTAGCGGGAGGGCCTTGGATGAGCAGTTCTTC.

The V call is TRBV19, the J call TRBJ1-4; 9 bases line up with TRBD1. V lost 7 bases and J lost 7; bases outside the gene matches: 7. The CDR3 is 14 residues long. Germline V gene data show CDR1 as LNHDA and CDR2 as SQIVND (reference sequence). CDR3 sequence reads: CASTPGTGTEKLFF. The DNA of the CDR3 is TGTGCCAGTACTCCCGGGACAGGGACTGAAAAACTGTTTTTT.

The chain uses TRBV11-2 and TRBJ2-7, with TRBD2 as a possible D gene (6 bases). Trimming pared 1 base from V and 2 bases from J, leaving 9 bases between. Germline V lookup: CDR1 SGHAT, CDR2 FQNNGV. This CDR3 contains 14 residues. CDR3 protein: CASSLVGGAYEQYF. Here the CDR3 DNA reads TGTGCCAGCAGCTTAGTAGGCGGGGCCTACGAGCAGTACTTC. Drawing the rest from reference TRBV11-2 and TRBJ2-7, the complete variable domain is EAGVAQSPRYKIIEKRQSVAFWCNPISGHATLYWYQQILGQGPKLLIQFQNNGVVDDSQLPKDRFSAERLKGVDSTLKIQPAKLEDSAVYLCASSLVGGAYEQYFGPGTRLTVT.

This CDR3 reads CASSPPGQGPEAFF. In nucleotides, the CDR3 is TGCGCCAGCAGCCCTCCAGGACAGGGTCCTGAAGCTTTCTTT. The J gene is TRBJ1-1, the V gene TRBV5-1; 8 bases are a match to TRBD1. This CDR3 is 14 amino acids long. Germline V CDR1 and CDR2: SGHRS, YFSETQ. The trim removed 4 bases at V and 6 bases at J, leaving 8 bases unmatched.

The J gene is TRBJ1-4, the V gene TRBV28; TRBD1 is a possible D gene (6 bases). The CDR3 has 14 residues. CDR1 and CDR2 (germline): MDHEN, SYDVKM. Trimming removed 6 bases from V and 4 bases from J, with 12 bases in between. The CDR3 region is CASRLQGINEKLFF. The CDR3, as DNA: TGTGCCAGCAGACTACAGGGCATTAATGAAAAACTGTTTTTT.

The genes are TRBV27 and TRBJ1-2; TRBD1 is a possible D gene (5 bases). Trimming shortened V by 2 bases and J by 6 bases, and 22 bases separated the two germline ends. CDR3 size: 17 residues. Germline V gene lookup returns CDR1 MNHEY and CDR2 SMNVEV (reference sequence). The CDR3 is CASSLTPTWGRVHGYTF. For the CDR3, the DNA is TGTGCCAGCAGTTTAACTCCTACCTGGGGCAGGGTCCATGGCTACACCTTC.

CDR3 protein: CASSEGSGQETQYF. CDR3 DNA sequence: TGTGCCAGCAGTGAAGGCAGCGGCCAAGAGACCCAGTACTTC. V and J are TRBV2 and TRBJ2-5, with D tentatively TRBD2 (5 bases). Deletions cut 1 base from V and 1 base from J, with 7 bases between. CDR1 and CDR2 from the germline V gene are SNHLY and FYNNEI. The CDR3 loop spans 14 amino acids.

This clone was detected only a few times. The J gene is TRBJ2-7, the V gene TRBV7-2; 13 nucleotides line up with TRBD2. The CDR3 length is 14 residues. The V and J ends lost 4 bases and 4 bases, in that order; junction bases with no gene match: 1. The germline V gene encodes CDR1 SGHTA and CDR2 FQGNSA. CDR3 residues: CASSWTSGSYEQYF. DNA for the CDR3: TGTGCCAGCAGCTGGACTAGCGGGAGTTACGAGCAGTACTTC.

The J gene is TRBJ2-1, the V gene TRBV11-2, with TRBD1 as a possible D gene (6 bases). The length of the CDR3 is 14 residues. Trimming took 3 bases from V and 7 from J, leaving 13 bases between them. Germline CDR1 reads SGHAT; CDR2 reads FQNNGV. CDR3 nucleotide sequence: TGTGCCAGCAGCTTCCGGGACACAAAAAATGAGCAGTTCTTC. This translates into CASSFRDTKNEQFF.